The source of this T cell receptor beta chain is a study of blood T cells in healthy people across ages. Through a sample-barcoded 5' primer and a J-beta primer mix, a second PCR was run for roughly 6 to 11 cycles. Each cDNA molecule was tagged by a template-switch adaptor that had 12 random nucleotides. TCRdb reprocessed the 5' RACE reads via MiXCR and lists one record per CDR3 protein. The sample contains some 850,000 distinct CDR3 sequences, 20% to 30% of which appear only once. The same data also contributed to another study, on T cells of mothers and their children.

Sequences were obtained from blood. The TCR comes from a boy younger than 18 in good health.

The CDR3 nucleotides are TGTGCCAGCAGCCCCCCGGGACTAGCGTTCCAAGAGACCCAGTACTTC. As protein: CASSPPGLAFQETQYF. V is TRBV9 and J is TRBJ2-5, with 10 bases that match TRBD2. Germline lookup yields CDR1 SGDLS and CDR2 YYNGEE. J gave up 1 base and V 4 bases, and 7 bases lay outside the gene matches. The CDR3 is made up of 16 amino acids.